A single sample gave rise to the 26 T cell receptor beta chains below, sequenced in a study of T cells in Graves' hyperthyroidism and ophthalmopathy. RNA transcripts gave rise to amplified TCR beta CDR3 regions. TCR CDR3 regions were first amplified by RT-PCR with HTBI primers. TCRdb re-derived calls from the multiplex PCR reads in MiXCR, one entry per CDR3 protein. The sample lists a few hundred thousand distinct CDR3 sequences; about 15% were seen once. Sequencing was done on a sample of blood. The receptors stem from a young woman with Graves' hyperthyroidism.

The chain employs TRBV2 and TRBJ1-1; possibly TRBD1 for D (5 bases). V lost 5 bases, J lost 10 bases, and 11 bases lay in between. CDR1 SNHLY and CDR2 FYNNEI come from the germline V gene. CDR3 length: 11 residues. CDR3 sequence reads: CASSPLRGAFF. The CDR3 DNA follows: TGTGCCAGCAGTCCACTAAGGGGAGCTTTCTTT.

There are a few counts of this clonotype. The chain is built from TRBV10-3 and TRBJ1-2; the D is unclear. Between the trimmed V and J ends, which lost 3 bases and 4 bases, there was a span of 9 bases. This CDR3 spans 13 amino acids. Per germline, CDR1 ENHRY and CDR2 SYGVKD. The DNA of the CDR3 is TGTGCCATCAGTGATCCTGAGTCCTATGGCTACACCTTC. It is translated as CAISDPESYGYTF.

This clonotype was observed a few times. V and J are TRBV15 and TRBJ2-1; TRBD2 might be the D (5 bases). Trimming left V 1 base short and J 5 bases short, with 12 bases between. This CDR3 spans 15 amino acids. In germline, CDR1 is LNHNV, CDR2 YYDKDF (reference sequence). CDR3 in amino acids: CATSRVGGWDNEQFF. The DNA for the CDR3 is TGTGCCACCAGCAGAGTGGGCGGGTGGGACAATGAGCAGTTCTTC.

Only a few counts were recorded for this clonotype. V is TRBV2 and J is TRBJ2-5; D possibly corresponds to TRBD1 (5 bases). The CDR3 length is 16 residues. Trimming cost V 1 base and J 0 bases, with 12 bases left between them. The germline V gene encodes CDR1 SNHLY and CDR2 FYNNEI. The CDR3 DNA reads TGTGCCAGCAGTGAAGGTGGACATCTGTACCAAGAGACCCAGTACTTC. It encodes CASSEGGHLYQETQYF. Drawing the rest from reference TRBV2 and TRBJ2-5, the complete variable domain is EPEVTQTPSHQVTQMGQEVILRCVPISNHLYFYWYRQILGQKVEFLVSFYNNEISEKSEIFDDQFSVERPDGSNFTLKIRSTKLEDSAMYFCASSEGGHLYQETQYFGPGTRLLVL.

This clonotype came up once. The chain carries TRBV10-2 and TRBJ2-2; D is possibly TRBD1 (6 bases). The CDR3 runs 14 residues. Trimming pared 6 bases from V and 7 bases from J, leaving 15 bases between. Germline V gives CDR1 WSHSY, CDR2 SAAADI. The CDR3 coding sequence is TGCGCCAGCAGCCAAACAGGGTTCTACGGGGAGCTGTTTTTT. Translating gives CASSQTGFYGELFF.

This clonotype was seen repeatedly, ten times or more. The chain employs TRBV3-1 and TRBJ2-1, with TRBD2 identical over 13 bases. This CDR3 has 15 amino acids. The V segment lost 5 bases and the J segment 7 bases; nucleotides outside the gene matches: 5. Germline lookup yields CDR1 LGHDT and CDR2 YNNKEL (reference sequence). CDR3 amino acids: CASSSGLAGKNEQFF. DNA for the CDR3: TGTGCCAGCAGCTCGGGACTAGCGGGAAAGAATGAGCAGTTCTTC.

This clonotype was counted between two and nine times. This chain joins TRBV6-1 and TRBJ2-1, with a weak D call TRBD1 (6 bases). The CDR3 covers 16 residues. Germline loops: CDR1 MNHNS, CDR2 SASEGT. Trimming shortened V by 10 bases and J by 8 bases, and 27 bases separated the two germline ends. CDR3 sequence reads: CATSLPGTGFRDEQFF. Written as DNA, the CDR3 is TGTGCCACCTCATTACCCGGAACAGGGTTTCGCGATGAGCAGTTCTTC.

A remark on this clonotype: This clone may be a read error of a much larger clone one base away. CDR3 loop: CASKPGAKSQETQYF. In DNA, the CDR3 is TGTGCCAGCAAGCCCGGGGCGAAATCCCAAGAGACCCAGTACTTC. This chain links TRBV5-5 with TRBJ2-5; D possibly matches TRBD1 or TRBD2 (5 bases each). CDR1 and CDR2 from the germline V gene are SGHKS and YYEKEE (reference sequence). The CDR3 is 15 amino acids. V was trimmed by 6 bases and J by 1 base, leaving 16 bases between them.

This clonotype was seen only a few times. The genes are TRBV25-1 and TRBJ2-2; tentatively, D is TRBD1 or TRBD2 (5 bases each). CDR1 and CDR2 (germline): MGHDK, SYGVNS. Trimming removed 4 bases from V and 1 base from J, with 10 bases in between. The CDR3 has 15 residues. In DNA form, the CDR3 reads TGTGCCAGCAGTGGTCAGGGACGGAACACCGGGGAGCTGTTTTTT. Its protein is CASSGQGRNTGELFF.

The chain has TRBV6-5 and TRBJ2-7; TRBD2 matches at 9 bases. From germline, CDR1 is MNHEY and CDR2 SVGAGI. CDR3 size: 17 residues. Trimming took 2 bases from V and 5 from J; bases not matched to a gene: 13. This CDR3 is CASSYRRPGLASHEQYF. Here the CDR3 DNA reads TGTGCCAGCAGTTACCGACGACCCGGACTAGCGTCCCACGAGCAGTACTTC.

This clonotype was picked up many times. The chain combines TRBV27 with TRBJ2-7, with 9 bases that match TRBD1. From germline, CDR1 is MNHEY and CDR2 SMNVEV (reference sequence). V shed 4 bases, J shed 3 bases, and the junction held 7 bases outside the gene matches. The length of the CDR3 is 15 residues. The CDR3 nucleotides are TGTGCCAGCAGTTCAACAGGGGGCGGTTACTACGAGCAGTACTTC. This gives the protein CASSSTGGGYYEQYF.

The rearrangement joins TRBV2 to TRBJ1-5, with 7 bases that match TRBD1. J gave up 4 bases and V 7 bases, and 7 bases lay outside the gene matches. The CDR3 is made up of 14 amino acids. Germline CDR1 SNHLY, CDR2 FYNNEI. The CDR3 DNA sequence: TGTGCCAGCAAGTGGGACAGACTGAATCAGCCCCAGCATTTT. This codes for CASKWDRLNQPQHF.

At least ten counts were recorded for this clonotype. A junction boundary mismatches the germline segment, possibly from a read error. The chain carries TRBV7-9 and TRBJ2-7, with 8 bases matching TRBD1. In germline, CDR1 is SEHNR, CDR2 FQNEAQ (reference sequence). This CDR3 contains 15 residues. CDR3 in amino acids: CASSVAGTGSYEQYF. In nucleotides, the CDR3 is TGTGCCAGCAGCGTAGCTGGGACAGGTTCCTACGAGCAGTACTTC.

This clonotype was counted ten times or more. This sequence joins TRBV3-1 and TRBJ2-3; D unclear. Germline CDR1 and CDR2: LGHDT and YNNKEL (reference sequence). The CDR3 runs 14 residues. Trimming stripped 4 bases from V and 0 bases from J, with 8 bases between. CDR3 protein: CASSPGRSTDTQYF. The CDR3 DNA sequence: TGTGCCAGCAGCCCTGGACGGAGCACAGATACGCAGTATTTT.

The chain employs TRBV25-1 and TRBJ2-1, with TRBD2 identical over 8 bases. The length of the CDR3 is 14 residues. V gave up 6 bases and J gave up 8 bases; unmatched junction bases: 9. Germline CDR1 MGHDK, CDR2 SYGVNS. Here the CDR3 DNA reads TGTGCCAGCAGAATCGGGACTAGTCAGGATGAGCAGTTCTTC. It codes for CASRIGTSQDEQFF.

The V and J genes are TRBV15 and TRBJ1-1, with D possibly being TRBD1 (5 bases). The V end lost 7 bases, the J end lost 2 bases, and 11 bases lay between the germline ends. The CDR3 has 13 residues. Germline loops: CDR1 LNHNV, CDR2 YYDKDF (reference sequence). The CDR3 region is CATTRDLNTEAFF. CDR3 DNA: TGTGCCACCACCCGGGACCTCAACACTGAAGCTTTCTTT.

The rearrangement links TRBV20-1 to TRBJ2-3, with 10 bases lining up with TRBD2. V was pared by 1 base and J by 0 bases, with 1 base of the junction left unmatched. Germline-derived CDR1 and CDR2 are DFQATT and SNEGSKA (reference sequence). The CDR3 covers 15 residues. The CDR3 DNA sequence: TGCAGTGCTAGAGTGACTAGCGGGAGCACAGATACGCAGTATTTT. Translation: CSARVTSGSTDTQYF.

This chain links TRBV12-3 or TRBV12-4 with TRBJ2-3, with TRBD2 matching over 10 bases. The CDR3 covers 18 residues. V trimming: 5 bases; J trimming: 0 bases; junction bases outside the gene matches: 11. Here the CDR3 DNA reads TGTGCCAGCAGTCCCGGGACTAGCGAGAGTATAAGCACAGATACGCAGTATTTT. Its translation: CASSPGTSESISTDTQYF.

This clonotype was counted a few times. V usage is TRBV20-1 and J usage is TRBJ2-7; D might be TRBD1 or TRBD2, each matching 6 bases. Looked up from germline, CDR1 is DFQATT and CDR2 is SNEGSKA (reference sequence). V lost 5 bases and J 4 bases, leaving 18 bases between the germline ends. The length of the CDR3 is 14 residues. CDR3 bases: TGCAGTGCTCCACCCTTTGGAGGGGGGTACGAGCAGTACTTC. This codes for CSAPPFGGGYEQYF.

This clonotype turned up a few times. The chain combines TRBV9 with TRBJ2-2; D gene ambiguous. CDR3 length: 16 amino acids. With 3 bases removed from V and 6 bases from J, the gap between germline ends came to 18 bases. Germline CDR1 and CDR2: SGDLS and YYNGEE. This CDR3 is CASSAVPVPRAGELFF. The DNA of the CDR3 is TGTGCCAGCAGCGCCGTACCGGTGCCTCGAGCCGGGGAGCTGTTTTTT.

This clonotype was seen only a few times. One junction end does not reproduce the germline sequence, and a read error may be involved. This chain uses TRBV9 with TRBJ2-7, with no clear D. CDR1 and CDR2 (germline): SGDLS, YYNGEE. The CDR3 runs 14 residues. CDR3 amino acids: CASSEPLGTYEQYF. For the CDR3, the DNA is TGCGCCAGCAGTGAGCCTCTAGGGACCTACGAGCAGTACTTC.

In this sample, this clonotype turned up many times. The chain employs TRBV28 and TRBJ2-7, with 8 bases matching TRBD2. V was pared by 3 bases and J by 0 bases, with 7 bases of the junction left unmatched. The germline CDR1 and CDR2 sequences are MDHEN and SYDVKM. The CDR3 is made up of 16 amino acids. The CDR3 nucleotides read TGTGCCAGCAGTTTGGTAGGTACTAGCGGCTCCTACGAGCAGTACTTC. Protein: CASSLVGTSGSYEQYF. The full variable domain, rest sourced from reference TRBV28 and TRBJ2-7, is DVKVTQSSRYLVKRTGEKVFLECVQDMDHENMFWYRQDPGLGLRLIYFSYDVKMKEKGDIPEGYSVSREKKERFSLILESASTNQTSMYLCASSLVGTSGSYEQYFGPGTRLTVT.

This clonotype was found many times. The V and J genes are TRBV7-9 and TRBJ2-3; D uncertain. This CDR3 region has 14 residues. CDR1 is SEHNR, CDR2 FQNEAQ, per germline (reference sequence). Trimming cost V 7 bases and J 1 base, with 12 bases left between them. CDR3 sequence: CASTVGRGTDTQYF. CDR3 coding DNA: TGTGCCAGCACGGTAGGCCGTGGCACAGATACGCAGTATTTT. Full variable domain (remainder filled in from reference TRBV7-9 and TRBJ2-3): DTGVSQNPRHKITKRGQNVTFRCDPISEHNRLYWYRQTLGQGPEFLTYFQNEAQLEKSRLLSDRFSAERPKGSFSTLEIQRTEQGDSAMYLCASTVGRGTDTQYFGPGTRLTVL.

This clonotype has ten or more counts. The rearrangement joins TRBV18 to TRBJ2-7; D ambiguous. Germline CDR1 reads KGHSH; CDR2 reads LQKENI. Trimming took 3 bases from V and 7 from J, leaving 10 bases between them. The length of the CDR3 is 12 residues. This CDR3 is CASSPASREQYF. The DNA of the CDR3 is TGTGCCAGCTCACCCGCCTCACGGGAGCAGTACTTC.

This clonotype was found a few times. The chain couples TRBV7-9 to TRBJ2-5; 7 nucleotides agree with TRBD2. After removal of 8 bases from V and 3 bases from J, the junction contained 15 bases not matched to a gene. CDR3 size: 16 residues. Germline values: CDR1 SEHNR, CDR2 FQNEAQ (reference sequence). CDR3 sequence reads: CASHPPQTSDKETQYF. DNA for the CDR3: TGTGCCAGCCACCCCCCTCAAACTAGCGACAAAGAGACCCAGTACTTC.

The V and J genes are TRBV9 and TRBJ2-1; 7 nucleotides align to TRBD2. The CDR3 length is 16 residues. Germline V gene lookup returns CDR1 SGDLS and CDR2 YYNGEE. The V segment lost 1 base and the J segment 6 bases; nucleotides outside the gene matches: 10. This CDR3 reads CASSVSSAGVRNEQFF. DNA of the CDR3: TGTGCCAGCAGCGTATCCTCTGCGGGAGTACGCAATGAGCAGTTCTTC.